The 28 T cell receptor beta chains reported below all come from one sample, sequenced in a study of beta chain features in type 1 diabetes. Study observations and caveats: Shortening of TCRB CDR3s, moderate but significant, appeared in all four CD4+ subsets of Type 1 diabetes patients.

For these TCRs, the target antigens are not known. TCRB transcripts that were expressed got sequenced, as all of the isolated RNA had been reverse transcribed. Data came from immunoSEQ multiplex PCR; TCRdb stores just in-frame clones and leaves some out. The sample holds a few hundred thousand clones; about 15% are singletons and the top ten take 0.015% to 0.019%. The sequenced sample consisted of naive CD4+ T cells from blood. The receptors shown here come from a man between 18 and 29 years old with type 1 diabetes.

This clone turned up a few times. The V and J genes are TRBV30 and TRBJ2-1; possibly TRBD1 for D (5 bases). The CDR3 has 14 residues. CDR1 GTSNPN and CDR2 SVGIG come from the germline V gene (reference sequence). The V end was cut by 2 bases, the J end by 1 base, with 9 bases between. In nucleotides, the CDR3 is TGTGCCTGGAGTCCCCCAGGGTCCTACAATGAGCAGTTCTTC. This gives the protein CAWSPPGSYNEQFF.

J is TRBJ1-1 and V is TRBV28; D is unresolved. The CDR3 consists of 14 residues. The ends were cut back, 2 bases at V and 5 bases at J, with 12 bases in the middle. Germline V lookup: CDR1 MDHEN, CDR2 SYDVKM. The CDR3 reads CASSLIRAGTEAFF. CDR3 sequence (DNA): TGTGCCAGCAGTTTAATACGGGCGGGGACTGAAGCTTTCTTT.

The chain couples TRBV7-8 to TRBJ2-5; 8 bases are shared with TRBD2. The germline V gene encodes CDR1 SGHVS and CDR2 FQNEAQ. V trimming: 5 bases; J trimming: 5 bases; junction bases outside the gene matches: 13. The CDR3 covers 16 residues. The CDR3 protein is CASSHTGGGPGETQYF. CDR3 DNA: TGTGCCAGCAGCCACACGGGCGGGGGGCCAGGGGAGACCCAGTACTTC.

This clone turned up a few times. The conserved phenylalanine or tryptophan normally closing the CDR3 is absent here, so this likely arose from a read error. It is unclear where the CDR3 begins or ends on the DNA, so no DNA is shown, and the CDR3 is as TCRdb lists it. V and J are TRBV15 and TRBJ2-4; TRBD1, the D gene given by the table, was not confirmed from the DNA. Germline V gene sequence: CDR1 LNHNV, CDR2 YYDKDF (reference sequence). From its first to its last residue, the CDR3 has 13 amino acids. The CDR3 loop is CATSRDVSGLHLY.

As DNA, the CDR3 is TGTGCCAGCAGTTTGGGGACACCCGGTAGAGAGACCCAGTACTTC. Its protein product is CASSLGTPGRETQYF. The chain joins TRBV28 to TRBJ2-5; TRBD1 might be the D (6 bases). Germline V lookup: CDR1 MDHEN, CDR2 SYDVKM. The ends were cut back, 3 bases at V and 4 bases at J, with 15 bases in the middle. The CDR3 has 15 residues.

The chain has TRBV6-5 and TRBJ2-5; D perhaps matches TRBD2 (6 bases). The ends were cut back, 5 bases at V and 7 bases at J, with 17 bases in the middle. CDR3 length: 14 amino acids. CDR1 MNHEY and CDR2 SVGAGI come from the germline V gene. The CDR3 coding sequence is TGTGCCAGCAGTCCTACCGGGACTTTCCCGACCCAGTACTTC. Its protein product is CASSPTGTFPTQYF.

This sequence joins TRBV19 and TRBJ1-6; D possibly corresponds to TRBD1 (6 bases). The CDR3 extends over 13 amino acids. Trimming stripped 6 bases from V and 7 bases from J, with 10 bases between. The V gene's germline CDR1 is LNHDA and CDR2 SQIVND (reference sequence). In DNA form, the CDR3 reads TGTGCCAGTAGAGCCGGACAGAATTCACCCCTCCACTTT. Translated: CASRAGQNSPLHF.

This clone has a handful of counts. The chain joins TRBV25-1 to TRBJ1-2; tentative D call: TRBD1 (5 bases). The CDR3 length is 13 residues. Germline V gives CDR1 MGHDK, CDR2 SYGVNS. Trimming pared 7 bases from V and 4 bases from J, leaving 13 bases between. This CDR3 is CASTGTGPYGYTF. In nucleotides, the CDR3 is TGTGCCAGCACTGGAACAGGTCCCTATGGCTACACCTTC.

This clone was found a few times. The chain couples TRBV6-5 to TRBJ2-1; possibly TRBD1 for D (6 bases). V was pared by 2 bases and J by 3 bases, with 14 bases between. CDR1 is MNHEY and CDR2 is SVGAGI in the germline V gene. The CDR3 spans 16 residues. The CDR3 region has the DNA TGTGCCAGCAGTTACAACACGGGACACCACTACAATGAGCAGTTCTTC. The encoded protein is CASSYNTGHHYNEQFF.

The chain recombines TRBV9 with TRBJ1-2; 7 bases agree with TRBD1. The CDR3 runs 16 residues. The trim removed 4 bases at V and 1 base at J, leaving 10 bases unmatched. Germline loops: CDR1 SGDLS, CDR2 YYNGEE. The CDR3: CASSPLGGQVNYGYTF. In DNA form, the CDR3 reads TGTGCCAGCAGCCCCTTAGGTGGACAGGTTAACTATGGCTACACCTTC.

In its sample, this clone was seen a few times. This sample includes further DNA sequences coding for the same CDR3. The gene calls are TRBV7-2 and TRBJ2-1, with 9 bases identical to TRBD2. The ends lost 0 bases at V and 0 bases at J; junction bases unmatched: 0. Germline-derived CDR1 and CDR2 are SGHTA and FQGNSA. The CDR3 is 16 residues long. The CDR3 nucleotides are TGTGCCAGCAGCTTAGCTAGCGGGAGCTCCTACAATGAGCAGTTCTTC. This codes for CASSLASGSSYNEQFF.

The chain employs TRBV11-2 and TRBJ2-5; TRBD2 agrees at 12 bases. The CDR3 runs to 17 residues. The trim removed 5 bases at V and 5 bases at J, leaving 12 bases unmatched. Germline assignment: CDR1 SGHAT and CDR2 FQNNGV. This chain's CDR3 is CASSPTSGGILGETQYF. The DNA of the CDR3 is TGTGCCAGCAGCCCGACTAGCGGGGGAATTCTCGGGGAGACCCAGTACTTC. Drawing the rest from reference TRBV11-2 and TRBJ2-5, the complete variable domain is EAGVAQSPRYKIIEKRQSVAFWCNPISGHATLYWYQQILGQGPKLLIQFQNNGVVDDSQLPKDRFSAERLKGVDSTLKIQPAKLEDSAVYLCASSPTSGGILGETQYFGPGTRLLVL.

The chain is built from TRBV11-2 and TRBJ1-4; unclear D gene. The CDR3 length is 15 residues. V lost 5 bases and J 4 bases, leaving 14 bases between the germline ends. Germline lookup yields CDR1 SGHAT and CDR2 FQNNGV. The DNA for the CDR3 is TGTGCCAGCAGCCCAAATACCCGGGGTAATGAAAAACTGTTTTTT. As protein: CASSPNTRGNEKLFF.

This clone was detected only a few times. The chain has TRBV30 and TRBJ1-5; D gene uncertain. CDR3 length: 14 amino acids. Germline-derived CDR1 and CDR2 are GTSNPN and SVGIG (reference sequence). Trimming cost V 0 bases and J 4 bases, with 10 bases left between them. Here the CDR3 DNA reads TGTGCCTGGAGTGTACTAAGTAAGAATCAGCCCCAGCATTTT. Translation: CAWSVLSKNQPQHF.

This rearrangement joins TRBV11-2 to TRBJ2-7; 12 positions agree with TRBD1. The CDR3 spans 14 residues. Per germline, CDR1 SGHAT and CDR2 FQNNGV. J gave up 7 bases and V 4 bases, and 5 bases lay outside the gene matches. The CDR3 protein is CASSSGQGALEQYF. In DNA, the CDR3 is TGTGCCAGCAGCTCGGGACAGGGGGCTCTTGAGCAGTACTTC.

This clone was counted a few times. The chain employs TRBV30 and TRBJ1-5; 7 bases line up with TRBD1. The CDR3 consists of 15 residues. Germline CDR1 GTSNPN, CDR2 SVGIG (reference sequence). V shed 3 bases and J 0 bases; nucleotides not matched to a gene: 5. CDR3 bases: TGTGCCTGGAGCGCGGACAGGTATAGCAATCAGCCCCAGCATTTT. This sequence encodes CAWSADRYSNQPQHF.

This clone was seen a few times. CDR3 sequence reads: CASSRSSGSGSGELFF. DNA for the CDR3: TGTGCCAGCAGCCGATCCAGCGGGAGCGGGTCCGGGGAGCTGTTTTTT. V and J are TRBV4-2 and TRBJ2-2; 8 bases match TRBD2. The trim removed 4 bases at V and 6 bases at J, leaving 10 bases unmatched. The germline gives CDR1 LGHNA, CDR2 YNFKEQ. There are 16 residues in the CDR3.

This chain joins TRBV28 and TRBJ2-5; weak D call: TRBD1 (6 bases). Germline assignment: CDR1 MDHEN and CDR2 SYDVKM. The CDR3 contains 14 residues. The ends were cut back, 8 bases at V and 4 bases at J, with 17 bases in the middle. In DNA form, the CDR3 reads TGTGCCAGCGGTGGCATGGGGGCCGGAGAGACCCAGTACTTC. Amino acids: CASGGMGAGETQYF.

This clone has a handful of counts. V usage is TRBV7-2 and J usage is TRBJ2-1; TRBD2 matches 10 bases. V dropped 4 bases and J dropped 4; count of bases not matched to a gene: 10. CDR3 length equals 17 residues. CDR1 is SGHTA, CDR2 FQGNSA, per germline. CDR3 in amino acids: CASSSYRAGGLYNEQFF. Here the CDR3 DNA reads TGTGCCAGCAGCTCCTATAGAGCGGGGGGGCTATACAATGAGCAGTTCTTC.

This clone was seen a handful of times. In the same sample, other DNA sequences code for this CDR3. The chain uses TRBV7-9 and TRBJ1-1; the D is unclear. Per the germline V gene, CDR1 is SEHNR and CDR2 is FQNEAQ (reference sequence). CDR3 length: 14 residues. V gave up 1 base and J gave up 1 base, with 7 bases separating them. CDR3 region: CASSLGTANTEAFF. The CDR3 bases are TGTGCCAGCAGCTTAGGTACAGCGAACACTGAAGCTTTCTTT.

The V gene is TRBV5-4, the J gene TRBJ1-1; TRBD1 matches at 8 bases. V lost 4 bases and J lost 4; bases outside the gene matches: 3. The CDR3 length is 13 residues. In germline, CDR1 is SGHNT, CDR2 YYREEE (reference sequence). The chain's CDR3 is CASSPQGGTEAFF. In DNA form, the CDR3 reads TGTGCCAGCAGCCCACAGGGGGGCACTGAAGCTTTCTTT.

This clone was seen a handful of times. The gene calls are TRBV15 and TRBJ2-2; D call uncertain. The CDR3 runs to 15 residues. Germline V gene lookup returns CDR1 LNHNV and CDR2 YYDKDF (reference sequence). Deletions cut 0 bases from V and 2 bases from J, with 7 bases between. CDR3 coding DNA: TGTGCCACCAGCAGAGATCCTCTCAACACCGGGGAGCTGTTTTTT. It is translated as CATSRDPLNTGELFF.

J is TRBJ2-3 and V is TRBV30, with TRBD2 identical over 11 bases. Germline CDR1 is GTSNPN and CDR2 is SVGIG (reference sequence). This CDR3 has 15 residues. V lost 0 bases and J lost 1; bases outside the gene matches: 0. The CDR3 DNA sequence: TGTGCCTGGAGTGTACTAGCGGGGGGCACAGATACGCAGTATTTT. It specifies CAWSVLAGGTDTQYF. Full variable domain (outside the CDR3, taken from reference TRBV30 and TRBJ2-3): SQTIHQWPATLVQPVGSPLSLECTVEGTSNPNLYWYRQAAGRGLQLLFYSVGIGQISSEVPQNLSASRPQDRQFILSSKKLLLSDSGFYLCAWSVLAGGTDTQYFGPGTRLTVL.

This sequence joins TRBV2 and TRBJ1-6; 11 nucleotides match TRBD1. The length of the CDR3 is 14 residues. The germline gives CDR1 SNHLY, CDR2 FYNNEI. The ends lost 5 bases at V and 7 bases at J; junction bases unmatched: 1. The CDR3 DNA reads TGTGCCAGCAGTTGGACAGGGGGCAATTCACCCCTCCACTTT. As protein: CASSWTGGNSPLHF.

This clone was seen only a few times. The chain couples TRBV6-6 to TRBJ1-1, with D possibly TRBD1 on 6 matching bases. The CDR3 totals 13 residues. CDR1 is MNHNY and CDR2 is SVGAGI in the germline V gene (reference sequence). V dropped 6 bases and J dropped 6 bases, with 14 bases sitting between them. The CDR3 is CASSPTGSAEAFF. The CDR3, as DNA: TGTGCCAGCAGCCCAACAGGGTCAGCTGAAGCTTTCTTT.

The chain couples TRBV4-1 to TRBJ1-5; D may be TRBD1 (6 bases). CDR1 MGHRA and CDR2 YSYEKL come from the germline V gene. The V end was cut by 4 bases, the J end by 0 bases, with 10 bases between. This CDR3 region has 15 residues. The CDR3 nucleotides read TGCGCCAGCAGCCCTTACAGGGATAGCAATCAGCCCCAGCATTTT. Amino acid sequence: CASSPYRDSNQPQHF.

J is TRBJ2-5 and V is TRBV7-6; D not certain. Per the germline V gene, CDR1 is SGHVS and CDR2 is FNYEAQ. The CDR3 runs 13 residues. The ends were cut back, 1 base at V and 2 bases at J, with 5 bases in the middle. The CDR3: CASSLGHQETQYF. The CDR3 DNA is TGTGCCAGCAGCTTAGGACATCAAGAGACCCAGTACTTC.

The chain has TRBV27 and TRBJ2-1; 8 bases are shared with TRBD1. The CDR3 has 17 amino acids. Unmatched junction bases numbered 13, after V lost 5 bases and J lost 4 bases. Germline values: CDR1 MNHEY, CDR2 SMNVEV (reference sequence). The CDR3 here is CASSRGGRDRYYNEQFF. CDR3 sequence (DNA): TGTGCCAGCAGTAGAGGGGGGCGGGACAGGTATTACAATGAGCAGTTCTTC.